These 32 T cell receptor beta chains were sequenced from one sample in a study of T cell responses to AZD1222 COVID-19 vaccine (dated by TCRdb to 2020 to 2022). Library prep was done by the immunoSEQ multiplex PCR assay. TCRdb limited this immuneACCESS table to in-frame rearrangements with V and J called. A share of clones is missing; checked studies link under half to unresolved V genes, and the rest is unexplained. This sample has 100,000 to 150,000 clones in its table, and 80% to 90% of those were observed once. The leading ten clones occupy 20% to 25% of the sample. In light of the paper, this sample's time point label describes: baseline before first vaccination. This specimen was peripheral blood, taken on day 0 of AZD1222 vaccination. Receptors were obtained from an adult in good health.

This chain links TRBV10-1 with TRBJ2-5, with TRBD2 matching 9 bases. Losses at the gene ends were 8 bases for V and 7 bases for J; bases not matched to a gene: 8. Germline values: CDR1 WNHNN, CDR2 SYGVQD (reference sequence). The CDR3 contains 13 residues. CDR3 nucleotide sequence: TGCGCCAGCGGGCCTAGCGGGGTGGGGACCCAGTACTTC. Amino acids: CASGPSGVGTQYF.

This chain joins TRBV7-9 and TRBJ2-5; D unresolved. The CDR3 sequence is 12 residues long. Trimming removed 1 base at V and 4 bases at J, with 4 bases between. Per the germline V gene, CDR1 is SEHNR and CDR2 is FQNEAQ (reference sequence). This chain's CDR3 is CASSLVRETQYF. CDR3 bases: TGTGCCAGCAGCTTAGTAAGAGAGACCCAGTACTTC.

The chain recombines TRBV7-3 with TRBJ2-3, with D possibly being TRBD2 (6 bases). The CDR3 extends over 14 amino acids. Germline V gives CDR1 SGHTA, CDR2 FQGTGA. V was trimmed by 5 bases and J by 0 bases, leaving 9 bases between them. The CDR3 reads CASSIRGSTDTQYF. In nucleotides, the CDR3 is TGTGCCAGCAGCATTCGGGGGAGCACAGATACGCAGTATTTT.

This chain uses TRBV28 with TRBJ2-3; 7 bases line up with TRBD1. The CDR3 has 15 amino acids. V lost 5 bases to trimming and J lost 2 bases; unmatched junction nucleotides: 7. Per germline, CDR1 MDHEN and CDR2 SYDVKM. The CDR3 coding sequence is TGTGCCAGCAGTAACCCAGGGGGAGTCACAGATACGCAGTATTTT. Protein product: CASSNPGGVTDTQYF.

The chain couples TRBV12-3 or TRBV12-4 to TRBJ2-3; unclear D gene. V gave up 8 bases and J gave up 0 bases, with 9 bases separating them. This CDR3 has 13 residues. This CDR3 is CASSSVSTDTQYF. CDR3 in DNA: TGTGCCAGCTCCTCTGTAAGCACAGATACGCAGTATTTT.

J is TRBJ2-6 and V is TRBV28, with D maybe TRBD1 (6 bases). Germline V lookup: CDR1 MDHEN, CDR2 SYDVKM. There are 13 residues in the CDR3. V lost 2 bases, J lost 13 bases, and 12 bases lay in between. CDR3 sequence: CASSLVGGQVLTF. The CDR3 region has the DNA TGTGCCAGCAGTTTAGTTGGGGGACAAGTCCTGACTTTC. Combining the CDR3 with reference TRBV28 and TRBJ2-6 gives the whole variable domain DVKVTQSSRYLVKRTGEKVFLECVQDMDHENMFWYRQDPGLGLRLIYFSYDVKMKEKGDIPEGYSVSREKKERFSLILESASTNQTSMYLCASSLVGGQVLTFGAGSRLTVL.

This clone appeared a single time. The V and J genes are TRBV19 and TRBJ2-7; TRBD1 matches 9 bases. V lost 3 bases, J lost 3 bases, and 6 bases stayed unmatched. Germline V gene data show CDR1 as LNHDA and CDR2 as SQIVND (reference sequence). This CDR3 spans 15 amino acids. As DNA, the CDR3 is TGTGCCAGTAGTATTACCGGGACAGGGCGCTACGAGCAGTACTTC. It yields the protein CASSITGTGRYEQYF.

This sequence joins TRBV6-4 and TRBJ2-1; 8 positions agree with TRBD2. The junction had 3 bases not matched to a gene; V was cut back by 6 bases and J by 5 bases. The CDR3 spans 13 residues. The V gene's germline CDR1 is MRHNA and CDR2 SNTAGT. The CDR3 loop reads CASSYSGNNEQFF. The CDR3 bases are TGTGCCAGCAGCTATAGCGGGAACAATGAGCAGTTCTTC.

The rearrangement joins TRBV2 to TRBJ1-5, with 9 bases aligning to TRBD1. This CDR3 contains 15 residues. V shed 8 bases, J shed 6 bases, and the junction held 11 bases outside the gene matches. Germline V gene sequence: CDR1 SNHLY, CDR2 FYNNEI. The CDR3 is CASLQGQGTTQPQHF. CDR3 coding DNA: TGTGCCAGCCTCCAGGGACAGGGTACAACTCAGCCCCAGCATTTT.

The genes are TRBV7-2 and TRBJ2-1; D is unclear. The germline V gene encodes CDR1 SGHTA and CDR2 FQGNSA. This CDR3 comprises 16 residues. V was shortened by 2 bases and J by 0 bases, with 11 bases between the two germline ends. The CDR3 is CASSLRAVNSYNEQFF. The DNA of the CDR3 is TGTGCCAGCAGCTTACGTGCAGTTAACTCCTACAATGAGCAGTTCTTC.

J is TRBJ2-7 and V is TRBV27; 7 nucleotides align to TRBD1. Germline V gene data show CDR1 as MNHEY and CDR2 as SMNVEV (reference sequence). Trimming removed 5 bases from V and 4 bases from J; junction bases left unmatched: 11. This CDR3 is built from 15 residues. CDR3 DNA: TGTGCCAGCAGTCCCGACAGGGTGAATTATTACGAGCAGTACTTC. Translated, it gives CASSPDRVNYYEQYF.

This clone was counted a single time. This rearrangement joins TRBV3-1 (or the pseudogene TRBV3-2) to TRBJ1-2, with D unclear. Germline V lookup: CDR1 LGHDT, CDR2 YNNKEL (reference sequence). The germline V and J ends were trimmed by 3 bases and 5 bases, with 4 bases remaining between them. The CDR3 is made up of 11 amino acids. CDR3 in amino acids: CASSHVYGYTF. In DNA form, the CDR3 reads TGTGCCAGCAGCCACGTATATGGCTACACCTTC.

This chain joins TRBV7-9 and TRBJ1-2; no reliable D call. Germline V CDR1 and CDR2: SEHNR, FQNEAQ (reference sequence). The CDR3 is 13 amino acids. V was shortened by 3 bases and J by 3 bases, with 8 bases between the two germline ends. The CDR3 spells CASSFGRDYGYTF. DNA for the CDR3: TGTGCCAGCAGCTTTGGCAGAGACTATGGCTACACCTTC.

The chain combines TRBV5-1 with TRBJ2-1; TRBD1 might be the D (8 bases). Germline lookup yields CDR1 SGHRS and CDR2 YFSETQ. The CDR3 is 14 amino acids. V dropped 3 bases and J dropped 8 bases, with 15 bases sitting between them. Written as DNA, the CDR3 is TGCGCCAGCAGCTCTGGACAGGGAGGGGATGAGCAGTTCTTC. Protein sequence: CASSSGQGGDEQFF. The whole variable domain, remainder taken from reference TRBV5-1 and TRBJ2-1, is KAGVTQTPRYLIKTRGQQVTLSCSPISGHRSVSWYQQTPGQGLQFLFEYFSETQRNKGNFPGRFSGRQFSNSRSEMNVSTLELGDSALYLCASSSGQGGDEQFFGPGTRLTVL.

The chain combines TRBV4-3 with TRBJ1-2, with 7 nucleotides matching TRBD1. Germline values: CDR1 LGHNA, CDR2 YSLEER. J was trimmed by 6 bases and V by 4 bases; bases with no gene match: 5. This CDR3 region has 13 residues. CDR3 in DNA: TGCGCCAGCAGCCTAAGACAGGGTGATGGCTACACCTTC. Translating it yields CASSLRQGDGYTF.

CDR3 bases: TGTGCCAGCAGTAACAAGGGTATCGAGCAGTACTTC. This encodes CASSNKGIEQYF. This chain uses TRBV2 with TRBJ2-7; D unresolved. This CDR3 has 12 amino acids. Germline-derived CDR1 and CDR2 are SNHLY and FYNNEI. The germline V and J ends were trimmed by 5 bases and 6 bases, with 11 bases remaining between them.

V is TRBV19 and J is TRBJ2-3; no definite D call. The CDR3 is 11 amino acids. Trimming left V 10 bases short and J 5 bases short, with 10 bases between. Germline V gene data show CDR1 as LNHDA and CDR2 as SQIVND (reference sequence). The DNA of the CDR3 is TGTGCCACCAAATTCGGAGATACGCAGTATTTT. The encoded protein is CATKFGDTQYF.

V is TRBV7-2 and J is TRBJ2-3, with TRBD1 matching 7 bases. Germline V gene lookup returns CDR1 SGHTA and CDR2 FQGNSA. This CDR3 is 16 amino acids long. The J segment lost 4 bases and the V segment lost 2 bases, leaving 9 bases of the junction unmatched. The CDR3 protein is CASSLIRGSSADTQYF. The DNA for the CDR3 is TGTGCCAGCAGCTTAATCAGGGGGTCGTCAGCAGATACGCAGTATTTT.

This CDR3 reads CASSVDPGGASEQYF. As DNA, the CDR3 is TGTGCCAGCAGCGTAGATCCCGGGGGGGCTTCCGAGCAGTACTTC. This chain uses TRBV9 with TRBJ2-7; 8 bases align to TRBD2. The CDR3 covers 15 residues. The J segment lost 6 bases and the V segment lost 0 bases, leaving 8 bases of the junction unmatched. Germline V lookup: CDR1 SGDLS, CDR2 YYNGEE.

This chain links TRBV14 with TRBJ2-7, with TRBD1 matching 8 bases. The V gene end was trimmed by 4 bases and the J gene end by 6 bases; junction bases not matched to a gene: 8. The germline V gene has CDR1 SGHDN and CDR2 FVKESK. The CDR3 covers 14 residues. Written as DNA, the CDR3 is TGTGCCAGCAGCCGGGTGACAGGGGAGGCCGAGCAGTACTTC. This gives the protein CASSRVTGEAEQYF.

This chain joins TRBV28 and TRBJ1-5; no definite D call. Germline lookup yields CDR1 MDHEN and CDR2 SYDVKM. The length of the CDR3 is 14 residues. V was shortened by 2 bases and J by 8 bases, with 13 bases between the two germline ends. The CDR3, as DNA: TGTGCCAGCAGTTTACCTGGGTTTCGGGAGCCCCAGCATTTT. Protein sequence: CASSLPGFREPQHF.

The chain has TRBV7-6 and TRBJ2-2, with TRBD2 identical over 7 bases. The CDR3 sequence is 14 residues long. V lost 8 bases, J lost 2 bases, and 5 bases stayed unmatched. The germline V gene has CDR1 SGHVS and CDR2 FNYEAQ. The CDR3 DNA is TGTGCCAGCTTGCGGGGGACCAACACCGGGGAGCTGTTTTTT. This sequence encodes CASLRGTNTGELFF.

The chain couples TRBV7-3 to TRBJ2-3, with D tentatively TRBD2 (6 bases). The V end lost 5 bases, the J end lost 1 base, and 13 bases lay between the germline ends. This CDR3 is built from 15 residues. Germline V gene lookup returns CDR1 SGHTA and CDR2 FQGTGA. In DNA, the CDR3 is TGTGCCAGCAGCCCAAGAGGCGGGGGCACAGATACGCAGTATTTT. Translation: CASSPRGGGTDTQYF.

The genes are TRBV11-2 and TRBJ2-5; 10 nucleotides match TRBD1. Germline CDR1 and CDR2: SGHAT and FQNNGV. The CDR3 runs 14 residues. Trimming at V came to 5 bases and at J to 5 bases, leaving 5 bases not matched to a gene. The CDR3 bases are TGTGCCAGCAGCCGGGACAGGGGTCTGGAGACCCAGTACTTC. Encoded protein: CASSRDRGLETQYF.

V gene TRBV28 combines with J gene TRBJ2-3, with D maybe TRBD2 (5 bases). Trimming removed 7 bases at V and 6 bases at J, with 14 bases between. The CDR3 has 13 amino acids. Germline CDR1 reads MDHEN; CDR2 reads SYDVKM. The CDR3 region has the DNA TGTGCCAGCAATCCCATCGGGGTCGATACGCAGTATTTT. It is translated as CASNPIGVDTQYF.

The J gene is TRBJ1-1, the V gene TRBV7-8; perhaps TRBD1 as D (5 bases). Per the germline V gene, CDR1 is SGHVS and CDR2 is FQNEAQ. V was cut by 5 bases and J by 6 bases, with 22 bases left in between. The CDR3 spans 16 residues. CDR3 DNA sequence: TGTGCCAGCAGCATACGATCGACAGCGAGGAGGGCTGAAGCTTTCTTT. It yields the protein CASSIRSTARRAEAFF.

In this sample, this clone turned up once. The V and J genes are TRBV4-2 and TRBJ2-1; tentative D call: TRBD2 (6 bases). This CDR3 contains 18 residues. The V end was cut by 2 bases, the J end by 6 bases, with 23 bases between. Germline assignment: CDR1 LGHNA and CDR2 YNFKEQ. CDR3 bases: TGTGCCAGCAGCCAATCCACGGCCGGGGCCGGGGGTTTCAATGAGCAGTTCTTC. It specifies CASSQSTAGAGGFNEQFF.

V gene TRBV5-1 combines with J gene TRBJ1-1, with D possibly matching TRBD1 (6 bases). The germline gives CDR1 SGHRS, CDR2 YFSETQ. The CDR3 consists of 17 residues. V dropped 0 bases and J dropped 2 bases, with 17 bases sitting between them. This CDR3 reads CASSLGPSGRGNTEAFF. As DNA, the CDR3 is TGCGCCAGCAGCTTGGGACCCTCAGGCAGGGGTAACACTGAAGCTTTCTTT.

V usage is TRBV5-6 and J usage is TRBJ1-5; unclear D gene. The CDR3 sequence is 14 residues long. CDR1 is SGHDT, CDR2 YYEEEE, per germline. Trimming pared 0 bases from V and 9 bases from J, leaving 13 bases between. The CDR3 loop is CASSLAAAPRPQHF. As DNA, the CDR3 is TGTGCCAGCAGCTTGGCGGCCGCTCCGAGGCCCCAGCATTTT.

The chain recombines TRBV4-1 with TRBJ2-7; 10 nucleotides align to TRBD1. The germline CDR1 and CDR2 sequences are MGHRA and YSYEKL. The CDR3 totals 17 residues. Trimming cost V 1 base and J 3 bases; bases outside gene matches: 9. CDR3 loop: CASSQGGGGQGNYEQYF. The CDR3 DNA follows: TGCGCCAGCAGCCAAGGAGGTGGGGGACAGGGGAACTACGAGCAGTACTTC.

The chain employs TRBV5-1 and TRBJ1-3, with D possibly matching TRBD1 (5 bases). The CDR3 is 15 amino acids. Per germline, CDR1 SGHRS and CDR2 YFSETQ. Between the trimmed V and J ends, which lost 5 bases and 2 bases, there was a span of 14 bases. The CDR3 loop is CASSPSGAAGNTIYF. In DNA, the CDR3 is TGCGCCAGCAGTCCTTCCGGGGCAGCTGGAAACACCATATATTTT.

The V and J genes are TRBV19 and TRBJ2-7, with D possibly matching TRBD2 (6 bases). Looked up from germline, CDR1 is LNHDA and CDR2 is SQIVND (reference sequence). The CDR3 runs 17 residues. V shed 8 bases and J shed 2 bases, with 25 bases lying between them. CDR3 residues: CASAAGSDPFVAYEQYF. CDR3 bases: TGTGCCAGTGCCGCGGGGTCAGACCCCTTCGTCGCCTACGAGCAGTACTTC.